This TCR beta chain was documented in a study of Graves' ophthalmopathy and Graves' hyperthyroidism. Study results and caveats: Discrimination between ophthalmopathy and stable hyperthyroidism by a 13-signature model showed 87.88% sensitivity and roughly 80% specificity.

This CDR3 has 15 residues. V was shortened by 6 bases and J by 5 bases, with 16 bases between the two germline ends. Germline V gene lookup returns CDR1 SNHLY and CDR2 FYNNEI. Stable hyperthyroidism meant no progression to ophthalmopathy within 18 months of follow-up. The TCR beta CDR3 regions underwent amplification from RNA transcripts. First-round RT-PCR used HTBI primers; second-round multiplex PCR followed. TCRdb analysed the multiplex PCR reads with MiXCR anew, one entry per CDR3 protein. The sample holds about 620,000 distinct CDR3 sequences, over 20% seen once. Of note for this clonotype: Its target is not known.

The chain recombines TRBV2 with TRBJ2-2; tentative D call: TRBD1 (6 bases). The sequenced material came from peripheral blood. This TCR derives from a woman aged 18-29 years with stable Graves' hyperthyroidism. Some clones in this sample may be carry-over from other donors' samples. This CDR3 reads CASRARQGKTGELFF. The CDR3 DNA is TGTGCCAGCAGAGCGAGGCAGGGGAAAACCGGGGAGCTGTTTTTT. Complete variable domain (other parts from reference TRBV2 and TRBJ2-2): EPEVTQTPSHQVTQMGQEVILRCVPISNHLYFYWYRQILGQKVEFLVSFYNNEISEKSEIFDDQFSVERPDGSNFTLKIRSTKLEDSAMYFCASRARQGKTGELFFGEGSRLTVL.